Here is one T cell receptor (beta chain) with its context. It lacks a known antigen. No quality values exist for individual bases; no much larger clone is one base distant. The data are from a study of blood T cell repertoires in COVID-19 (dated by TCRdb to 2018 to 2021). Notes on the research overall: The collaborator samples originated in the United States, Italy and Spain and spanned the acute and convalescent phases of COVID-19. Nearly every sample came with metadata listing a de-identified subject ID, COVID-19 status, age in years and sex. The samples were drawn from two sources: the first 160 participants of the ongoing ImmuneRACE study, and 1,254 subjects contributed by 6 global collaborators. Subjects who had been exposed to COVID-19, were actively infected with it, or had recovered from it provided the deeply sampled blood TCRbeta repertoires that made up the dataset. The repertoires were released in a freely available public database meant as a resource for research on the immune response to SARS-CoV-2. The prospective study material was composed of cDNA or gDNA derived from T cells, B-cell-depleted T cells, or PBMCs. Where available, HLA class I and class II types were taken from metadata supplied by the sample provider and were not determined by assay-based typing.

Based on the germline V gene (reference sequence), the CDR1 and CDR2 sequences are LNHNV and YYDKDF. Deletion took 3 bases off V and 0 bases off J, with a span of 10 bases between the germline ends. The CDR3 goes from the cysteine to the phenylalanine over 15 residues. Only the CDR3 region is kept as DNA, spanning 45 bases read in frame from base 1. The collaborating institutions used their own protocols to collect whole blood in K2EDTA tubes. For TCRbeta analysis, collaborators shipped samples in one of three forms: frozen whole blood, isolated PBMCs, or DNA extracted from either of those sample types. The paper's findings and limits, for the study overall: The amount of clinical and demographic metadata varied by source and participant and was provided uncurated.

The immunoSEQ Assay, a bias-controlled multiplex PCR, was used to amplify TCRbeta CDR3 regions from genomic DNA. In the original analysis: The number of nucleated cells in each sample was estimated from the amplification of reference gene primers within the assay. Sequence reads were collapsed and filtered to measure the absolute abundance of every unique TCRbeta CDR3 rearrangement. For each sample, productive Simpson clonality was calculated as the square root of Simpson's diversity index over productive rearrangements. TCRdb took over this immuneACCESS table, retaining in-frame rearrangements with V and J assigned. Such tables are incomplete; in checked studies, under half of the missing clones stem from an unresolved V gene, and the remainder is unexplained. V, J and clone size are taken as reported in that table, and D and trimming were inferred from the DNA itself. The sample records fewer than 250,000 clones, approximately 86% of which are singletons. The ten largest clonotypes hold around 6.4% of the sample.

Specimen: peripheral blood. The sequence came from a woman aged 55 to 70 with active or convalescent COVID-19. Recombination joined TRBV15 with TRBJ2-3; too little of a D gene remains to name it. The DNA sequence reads TGTGCCACCAGCAGTCTCGCGGCTAGCACAGATACGCAGTATTTT. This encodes CATSSLAASTDTQYF.